The sequence of this T cell receptor beta chain was determined in a study of cytomegalovirus exposure and HLA in healthy donors. This clone showed up just a few times. Antigen unknown. The PCR was carried out with 60 Vbeta primers and 13 Jbeta primers. Sequencing used immunoSEQ multiplex PCR; TCRdb keeps in-frame clones, though not all of them. The repertoire includes roughly 100,000 clones, about 71% of them detected once, and around 3.3% sits in the top ten. The study, taken as a whole, reports: Reportedly, diagnosis of cytomegalovirus status by the classifier showed high specificity and sensitivity.

The length of the CDR3 is 14 residues. Germline V gives CDR1 MNHEY, CDR2 SMNVEV (reference sequence). J was trimmed by 4 bases and V by 6 bases; bases with no gene match: 5. This clonotype was obtained from a woman in her 50s in good health and CMV-seronegative. The sample consisted of PBMCs. The chain has TRBV27 and TRBJ2-1, with 8 bases aligning to TRBD1. In nucleotides, the CDR3 is TGTGCCAGCAGAGCCGGGACAGGATACAATGAGCAGTTCTTC. Translating gives CASRAGTGYNEQFF.